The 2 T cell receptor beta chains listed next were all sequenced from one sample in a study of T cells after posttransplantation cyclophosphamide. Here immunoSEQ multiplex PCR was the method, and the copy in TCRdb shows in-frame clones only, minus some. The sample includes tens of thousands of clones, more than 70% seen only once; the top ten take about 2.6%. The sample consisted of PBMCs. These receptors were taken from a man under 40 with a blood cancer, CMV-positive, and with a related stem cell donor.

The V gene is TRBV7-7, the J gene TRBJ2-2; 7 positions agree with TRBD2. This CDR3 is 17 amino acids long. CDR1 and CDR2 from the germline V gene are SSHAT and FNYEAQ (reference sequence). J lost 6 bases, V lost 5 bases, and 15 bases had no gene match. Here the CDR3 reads CASSPTAGPRQAGELFF. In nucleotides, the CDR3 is TGTGCCAGCAGCCCAACAGCGGGACCAAGGCAGGCCGGGGAGCTGTTTTTT.

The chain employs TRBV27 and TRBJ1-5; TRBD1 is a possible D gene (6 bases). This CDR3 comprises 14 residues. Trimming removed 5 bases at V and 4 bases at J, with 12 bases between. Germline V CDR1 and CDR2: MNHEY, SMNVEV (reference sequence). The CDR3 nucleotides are TGTGCCAGCAGTGCGCAGGGGCCGAATCAGCCCCAGCATTTT. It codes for CASSAQGPNQPQHF.